One T cell receptor (beta chain) is described in this entry. Its antigen is still unknown. The data belong to a study of blood T cells in healthy people across ages. Study outcomes and limitations: While age rose, TCR beta diversity per million T cells dropped in a roughly linear way.

A second roughly 7 to 12 cycle PCR used barcoded and J-beta primers. Every single cDNA molecule received a tag from a template-switch adaptor with 12 random nucleotides. TCRdb re-called the 5' RACE reads with MiXCR, one entry per CDR3 protein. The table shows around 1,000,000 distinct CDR3 sequences, with 20% to 25% occurring only once. The germline V gene encodes CDR1 DFQATT and CDR2 SNEGSKA (reference sequence). This CDR3 is 15 amino acids long. V shed 8 bases, J shed 5 bases, and the junction held 17 bases outside the gene matches. These sequences were also reported in another study, on T cells of mothers and their children.

The sequenced sample consisted of blood. This sequence originates from a girl aged 2-10 years in good health. The chain combines TRBV20-1 with TRBJ2-5; the match to TRBD1 covers 7 bases. This chain's CDR3 is CSLSGRRQGGETQYF. CDR3 DNA: TGCAGTCTGAGTGGCAGGAGACAGGGTGGGGAGACCCAGTACTTC.